This T cell receptor (beta chain) was documented in a study of CD8 T cells in Susac syndrome. Of note for this clonotype: What it binds is unknown.

Sequencing of TCR beta covered CD8+ and CD4+ T cells obtained from blood. In germline, CDR1 is SQVTM, CDR2 ANQGSEA. The CDR3 length is 13 residues. Study-wide points: The study conceded that its TCR sequencing and HLA analysis involved relatively few individuals.

Random hexamers served to reverse transcribe roughly 0.45 to 1 ug RNA. TCRdb analysed the immunoSEQ multiplex PCR reads with MiXCR anew, one entry per CDR3 protein. The sample has over 150,000 distinct CDR3 sequences, approximately 93% seen once; the top ten hold around 0.09%. Sample: CD4+ T cells from PBMCs. V gene TRBV29-1 combines with J gene TRBJ1-1; the D gene is possibly TRBD1 (6 bases). This TCR was sampled from a human donor with multiple sclerosis. This CDR3 is CTAATGSNTEAFF. For the CDR3, the DNA is TGCACGGCGGCGACAGGATCGAACACTGAAGCTTTCTTT. Based on the CDR3 plus reference TRBV29-1 and TRBJ1-1, the full variable domain is SAVISQKPSRDICQRGTSLTIQCQVDSQVTMMFWYRQQPGQSLTLIATANQGSEATYESGFVIDKFPISRPNLTFSTLTVSNMSPEDSSIYLCTAATGSNTEAFFGQGTRLTVV.